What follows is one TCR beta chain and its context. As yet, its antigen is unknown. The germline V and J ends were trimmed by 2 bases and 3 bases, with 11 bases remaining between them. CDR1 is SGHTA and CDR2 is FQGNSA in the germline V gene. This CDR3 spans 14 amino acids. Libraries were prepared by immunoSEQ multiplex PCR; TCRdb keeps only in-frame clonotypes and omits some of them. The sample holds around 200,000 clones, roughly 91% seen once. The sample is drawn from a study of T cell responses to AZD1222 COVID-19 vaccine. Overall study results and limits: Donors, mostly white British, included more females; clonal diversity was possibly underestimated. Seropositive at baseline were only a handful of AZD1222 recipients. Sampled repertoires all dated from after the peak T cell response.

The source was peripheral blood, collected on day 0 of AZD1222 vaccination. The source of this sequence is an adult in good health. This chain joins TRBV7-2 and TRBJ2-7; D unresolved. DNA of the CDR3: TGTGCCAGCAGCTTACAGGAGTCCGACTACGAGCAGTACTTC. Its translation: CASSLQESDYEQYF.